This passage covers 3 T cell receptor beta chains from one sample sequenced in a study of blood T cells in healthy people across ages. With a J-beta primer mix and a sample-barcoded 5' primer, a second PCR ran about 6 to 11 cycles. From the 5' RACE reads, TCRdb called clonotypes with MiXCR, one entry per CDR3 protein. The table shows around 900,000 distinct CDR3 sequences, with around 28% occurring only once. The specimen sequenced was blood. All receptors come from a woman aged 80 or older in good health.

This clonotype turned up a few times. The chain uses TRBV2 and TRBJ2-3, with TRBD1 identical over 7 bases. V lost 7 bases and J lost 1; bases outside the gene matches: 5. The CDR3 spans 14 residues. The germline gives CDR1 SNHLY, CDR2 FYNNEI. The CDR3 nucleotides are TGTGCCAGCAACAGGGGCGCGGGCACAGATACGCAGTATTTT. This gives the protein CASNRGAGTDTQYF.

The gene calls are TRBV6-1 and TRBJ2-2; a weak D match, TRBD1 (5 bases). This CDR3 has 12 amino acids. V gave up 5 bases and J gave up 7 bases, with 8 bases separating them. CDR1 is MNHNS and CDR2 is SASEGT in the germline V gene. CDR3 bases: TGTGCCAGCAGTCCAACAGGCGGGGAGCTGTTTTTT. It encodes CASSPTGGELFF.

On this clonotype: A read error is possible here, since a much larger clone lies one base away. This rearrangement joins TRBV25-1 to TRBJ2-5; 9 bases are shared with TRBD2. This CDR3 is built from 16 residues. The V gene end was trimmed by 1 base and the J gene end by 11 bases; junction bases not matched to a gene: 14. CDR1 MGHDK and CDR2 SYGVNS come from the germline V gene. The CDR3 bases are TGTGCCAGCAGTGAATCCGGGACTAGCATTTACAATGAGCAGTACTTC. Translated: CASSESGTSIYNEQYF. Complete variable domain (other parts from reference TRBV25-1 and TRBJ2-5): EADIYQTPRYLVIGTGKKITLECSQTMGHDKMYWYQQDPGMELHLIHYSYGVNSTEKGDLSSESTVSRIRTEHFPLTLESARPSHTSQYLCASSESGTSIYNEQYFGPGTRLLVL.